This T cell receptor beta chain is drawn from a study of blood T cell repertoires in COVID-19. The overall study: There were acute and convalescent COVID-19 samples, and they came from the United States, Italy and Spain.

Assay used: immunoSEQ multiplex PCR; TCRdb lists only in-frame clones, some missing. The sample carries approximately 170,000 clones, around 85% recorded once. Germline V gives CDR1 LGHNA, CDR2 YSLEER. The CDR3 consists of 15 residues. In the case of this clone: Its ends do not fully match the called genes, so a read error is possible.

Sequenced material: peripheral blood. The source is a man older than 75 with COVID-19, enrolled during active disease. The chain combines TRBV4-3 with TRBJ1-3, with D tentatively TRBD1 (5 bases). The CDR3 is CVSSQTVLSGNTIYF. The DNA for the CDR3 is TGCGTCAGCAGCCAGACAGTTCTCTCTGGAAACACCATATATTTT.